The 5 T cell receptor beta chains in this list originate from one sample, sequenced in a study of blood T cell repertoires in COVID-19. Sequencing was performed with immunoSEQ multiplex PCR; in TCRdb, only in-frame clones are kept and a portion is missing. The sample lists around 180,000 clones, over 75% seen once, with 5.5% to 8% in the top ten. The sequenced sample was peripheral blood. Receptors originate from a man older than 75 with COVID-19, enrolled during active disease.

This clone was seen a single time. This chain uses TRBV7-6 with TRBJ2-2; 14 positions agree with TRBD2. The CDR3 length is 17 residues. Germline CDR1 and CDR2: SGHVS and FNYEAQ. After removal of 1 base from V and 4 bases from J, the junction contained 2 bases not matched to a gene. The CDR3 nucleotides are TGTGCCAGCAGCTTAGGACTAGCGGGGGGGATCACCGGGGAGCTGTTTTTT. This codes for CASSLGLAGGITGELFF.

The J gene is TRBJ2-1, the V gene TRBV3-1 (or the pseudogene TRBV3-2), with 8 nucleotides matching TRBD2. This CDR3 is 14 amino acids long. The ends lost 5 bases at V and 6 bases at J; junction bases unmatched: 6. The germline CDR1 and CDR2 sequences are LGHDT and YNNKEL (reference sequence). The CDR3: CASSSRGGSNEQFF. CDR3 DNA sequence: TGTGCCAGCAGCTCCCGGGGGGGTAGCAATGAGCAGTTCTTC.

J is TRBJ2-3 and V is TRBV7-3, with TRBD1 matching over 7 bases. The CDR3 covers 14 residues. After removal of 5 bases from V and 4 bases from J, the junction contained 6 bases not matched to a gene. Per the germline V gene, CDR1 is SGHTA and CDR2 is FQGTGA. CDR3 bases: TGTGCCAGCAGCCATCCCGACAGGGCAGATACGCAGTATTTT. Amino acid sequence: CASSHPDRADTQYF.

The CDR3 DNA follows: TGTGCCAGCAGCCAAGATCGACAGATTAATGAAAAACTGTTTTTT. It is translated as CASSQDRQINEKLFF. The chain joins TRBV3-1 (or the pseudogene TRBV3-2) to TRBJ1-4; weak D call: TRBD1 (5 bases). Trimming removed 0 bases from V and 4 bases from J, with 9 bases in between. Germline loops: CDR1 LGHDT, CDR2 YNNKEL (reference sequence). There are 15 residues in the CDR3.

This chain links TRBV9 with TRBJ1-1; 10 bases match TRBD1. Per germline, CDR1 SGDLS and CDR2 YYNGEE. Trimming removed 0 bases from V and 5 bases from J; junction bases left unmatched: 4. The length of the CDR3 is 15 residues. The CDR3 loop reads CASSVDPGQGTEAFF. The CDR3, as DNA: TGTGCCAGCAGCGTAGATCCGGGACAGGGGACTGAAGCTTTCTTT.